Listed below are T cell receptor beta chains from one sample, sequenced in a study of T cells after yellow fever vaccination. TCRdb reprocessed the 5' RACE reads with MiXCR, giving one entry per CDR3 protein. In the table there are 160,000 or so distinct CDR3 sequences, around 7.3% of which are singletons. The source material was CD4+ T cells sorted from PBMCs, sampled roughly 5 days after the first yellow fever vaccination. These receptors came from a man aged 18 to 29 who received the YFV17D yellow fever vaccine. CDR3s include the opening cysteine and the closing phenylalanine or tryptophan. Each record gives: CDR3 DNA, CDR3 protein, D gene, V gene, J gene, clone size, CDR3 length. A D gene is named only where the DNA matches it firmly. Clone size is not always given. Where it is, it says once, few, many or a class for expanded clones.

TGCAGTGCTGCCCGAGGGGCTAGCGGGGAAGGGACCCAGTACTTC	CSAARGASGEGTQYF	TRBD2	TRBV20-1	TRBJ2-5	many	15
TGTGCCAGCAGGAACTACAATGAGCAGTTCTTC	CASRNYNEQFF	NA	TRBV5-4	TRBJ2-1	NA	11
TGTGCCAGCAGTTACTGGACCGCCTCTGAGACCCAGTACTTC	CASSYWTASETQYF	NA	TRBV6-2/TRBV6-3	TRBJ2-5	NA	14
TGTGCCAGCAGTTTACCCGGGACTAGCGGGGCCAATGAGCAGTTCTTC	CASSLPGTSGANEQFF	TRBD2	TRBV6-5	TRBJ2-1	few	16
TGCGCCAGCAGCCCCTTCTCCGGGACCTATGGCTACACCTTC	CASSPFSGTYGYTF	NA	TRBV4-3	TRBJ1-2	many	14
TGCAGTGCTAGCGCCTCGACAGACCGAAAGGGCTACACCTTC	CSASASTDRKGYTF	NA	TRBV20-1	TRBJ1-2	NA	14
TGTGCCAGCAAAGGGACAGGAGGTTCACCCCTCCACTTT	CASKGTGGSPLHF	TRBD1	TRBV2	TRBJ1-6	many	13
TGCAGTGCTAGAGCCTATTCCGGTTCCAGTCAGCCCCAGCATTTT	CSARAYSGSSQPQHF	NA	TRBV20-1	TRBJ1-5	many	15
TGTGCCAGCAGCCGAAAGGGAGATACGCAGTATTTT	CASSRKGDTQYF	NA	TRBV5-4	TRBJ2-3	many	12
TGCGCCAGCAGAGGGGGGGCGGACACCGGGGAGCTGTTTTTT	CASRGGADTGELFF	NA	TRBV5-1	TRBJ2-2	few	14
TGCGCCAGCAGCGCGGGGAGGACGAATTCACCCCTCCACTTT	CASSAGRTNSPLHF	NA	TRBV4-3	TRBJ1-6	many	14
TGTGCCAGCAGCCAAGTCTACGGGCAAGAGACCCAGTACTTC	CASSQVYGQETQYF	NA	TRBV3-1	TRBJ2-5	many	14
TGTGCCAGCAGTTACTCGACAGTCAGTCTAGGAGGCTACACCTTC	CASSYSTVSLGGYTF	NA	TRBV6-5	TRBJ1-2	few	15
TGTGCCAGCAGTCCCGGACAGCTCCAAGAGACCCAGTACTTC	CASSPGQLQETQYF	NA	TRBV12-3/TRBV12-4	TRBJ2-5	many	14
TGTGCCAGCAGTTTAGTGCAGGGAAACACCATATATTTT	CASSLVQGNTIYF	NA	TRBV27	TRBJ1-3	many	13
TGTGCCAGCAGGGCGGATTGGGCACGCAGTGGCTACACCTTC	CASRADWARSGYTF	NA	TRBV6-1	TRBJ1-2	NA	14
TGCGCCAGCAGCTTGTCGGGGGGAGAGCTCACTGAAGCTTTCTTT	CASSLSGGELTEAFF	NA	TRBV5-1	TRBJ1-1	many	15
TGTGCCAGCAGCTTAGCCCGTTTTGGTGACACCGGGGAGCTGTTTTTT	CASSLARFGDTGELFF	NA	TRBV13	TRBJ2-2	NA	16
TGCGCCAGCAGCCAAGATTGGCAGGGGGCTGTAAACTATGGCTACACCTTC	CASSQDWQGAVNYGYTF	TRBD1	TRBV4-3	TRBJ1-2	many	17
TGTGCCAGCAGTGACTCCGGGCGTGGCACAGATACGCAGTATTTT	CASSDSGRGTDTQYF	NA	TRBV6-4	TRBJ2-3	many	15
TGTGCCAGCAGCCCCTCCCAAGGCGGCCAGCAGCCCCAGCATTTT	CASSPSQGGQQPQHF	NA	TRBV9	TRBJ1-5	NA	15
TGTGCCAGCAGCCAAGATATGCGAGCGCCCCAGCATTTT	CASSQDMRAPQHF	NA	TRBV3-1	TRBJ1-5	NA	13
TGTGCCAGCAGCACGCCGGGACAGGGGGCTGATACGCAGTATTTT	CASSTPGQGADTQYF	TRBD1	TRBV5-4	TRBJ2-3	few	15
TGTGCCAGCAGCCAATGGAGCACAGATACGCAGTATTTT	CASSQWSTDTQYF	NA	TRBV11-2	TRBJ2-3	many	13
TGTGCCAGCTCATCCGACATTCAAGAGACCCAGTACTTC	CASSSDIQETQYF	NA	TRBV18	TRBJ2-5	many	13
TGTGCCAGCAGCCCCCGAGCGGGCATCGATACGCAGTATTTT	CASSPRAGIDTQYF	NA	TRBV7-2	TRBJ2-3	few	14
TGTGCCAGCAGCTCTCAGTTCAGGGACGGCTACACCTTC	CASSSQFRDGYTF	NA	TRBV5-5	TRBJ1-2	NA	13
TGTGCCTGGGAGAAAGGATTCGACAATGAGCAGTTCTTC	CAWEKGFDNEQFF	NA	TRBV30	TRBJ2-1	few	13
TGCGCCAGCAGCTTGAATCGGCGACAAAGAGAAGAGACCCAGTACTTC	CASSLNRRQREETQYF	NA	TRBV5-1	TRBJ2-5	many	16
TGTGCCAGCTCGCATCGCCGGGGGGGTCCATACGAGCAGTACTTC	CASSHRRGGPYEQYF	TRBD2	TRBV18	TRBJ2-7	few	15
TGCAGTGCTAGAGTGGTTGGCGGACAAGAGACCCAGTACTTC	CSARVVGGQETQYF	NA	TRBV20-1	TRBJ2-5	few	14
TGTGCCAGCAGCCGGAGGGAGGGCCGTACAAACACTGAAGCTTTCTTT	CASSRREGRTNTEAFF	NA	TRBV5-6	TRBJ1-1	NA	16
TGCGCCAGCAGTTCTACTAGCGGGGGTGAGACCCAGTACTTC	CASSSTSGGETQYF	TRBD2	TRBV5-1	TRBJ2-5	many	14
TGCGCCAGCAGCCAAGATCGGGCAGGGAATGAAAAACTGTTTTTT	CASSQDRAGNEKLFF	NA	TRBV4-3	TRBJ1-4	many	15
TGTGCCAGCAGCTTAGCTACGGCTGGAAACACCATATATTTT	CASSLATAGNTIYF	NA	TRBV7-8	TRBJ1-3	NA	14
TGTGCCAGCGGCTGGGACAGGGACACTGAAGCTTTCTTT	CASGWDRDTEAFF	TRBD1	TRBV6-5	TRBJ1-1	NA	13
TGTGCCAGCAGTTCCCGGTCCCGAGGTGGCTACACCTTC	CASSSRSRGGYTF	NA	TRBV12-3/TRBV12-4	TRBJ1-2	many	13
TGTGCCAGCAGCCCCGTAGGGGACGGGGAGCTGTTTTTT	CASSPVGDGELFF	NA	TRBV11-2	TRBJ2-2	many	13
TGTGCCAGCAGTTTAGGGGTGGAGCAGTACTTC	CASSLGVEQYF	NA	TRBV28	TRBJ2-7	NA	11
TGCGCCAGCAGCTCGGGGGGCGTGGACCAGCCCCAGCATTTT	CASSSGGVDQPQHF	NA	TRBV5-1	TRBJ1-5	NA	14
TGCGCCAGCAGCCAAAGGGCAGGGCCTAACTATGGCTACACCTTC	CASSQRAGPNYGYTF	NA	TRBV4-1	TRBJ1-2	NA	15
TGTGCCAGCACCCACAGGGGACAGTGGACTGAAGCTTTCTTT	CASTHRGQWTEAFF	TRBD1	TRBV6-5	TRBJ1-1	many	14
TGTGCCAGCAGCCATGAGGACACACTGGTGGGGAATTCACCCCTCCACTTT	CASSHEDTLVGNSPLHF	NA	TRBV4-2	TRBJ1-6	many	17
TGTGCCAGCAGTGGACAGGGGTATGGCTACACCTTC	CASSGQGYGYTF	TRBD1	TRBV2	TRBJ1-2	many	12
TGCGCCAGCAGCTCGGGACTAGCGGGAATCTCTGAGACCCAGTACTTC	CASSSGLAGISETQYF	TRBD2	TRBV5-1	TRBJ2-5	few	16